The T cell receptor beta chain under discussion was sequenced for a study of blood T cells in healthy people across ages. The CDR3 spans 17 residues. V was pared by 3 bases and J by 0 bases, with 12 bases between. Per germline, CDR1 LNHDA and CDR2 SQIVND (reference sequence). There are a few counts of this clonotype. A second PCR of roughly 7 to 11 cycles used a sample-barcoded 5' primer and a J-beta primer mix. TCRdb used MiXCR to reprocess the 5' RACE reads, holding one entry per CDR3 protein. The data contain around 1,900,000 distinct CDR3 sequences, 35% to 50% of them singletons. The source material was blood. The sequence derives from a human donor in good health. The gene calls are TRBV19 and TRBJ1-6; D ambiguous. The CDR3 loop reads CASSILSASSYNSPLHF. The CDR3 DNA is TGTGCCAGTAGTATTCTGTCCGCGAGCTCCTATAATTCACCCCTCCACTTT.